The clone carrying this TCR beta chain was picked up many times. Relative to the germline gene, one junction end is altered; a read error may explain this. The data belong to a study of T-cell reconstitution after alpha-beta-depleted transplantation in children. Germline V lookup: CDR1 LGHDT, CDR2 YNNKEL (reference sequence). The CDR3 is 13 amino acids. Unique molecular identifiers featured in how the TCRbeta library was prepared. From the PCR reads, TCRdb called clonotypes with MiXCR, one entry per CDR3 protein. Of about 510,000 distinct CDR3 sequences in the sample, approximately 10% were seen once.

The rearrangement joins TRBV3-1 to TRBJ2-7, with 12 bases matching TRBD2. This TCR was sampled from a female patient between 2 and 15 years old who had a stem cell transplant for aplastic anemia, so the T cells may come from the graft donor. The specimen was PBMCs, mostly from graft donor cells, collected 180 days after TCRalphabeta/CD19-depleted stem cell transplant. The CDR3 sequence: CASSQGLAGFRHF. CDR3 in DNA: TGTGCCAGCAGCCAGGGACTAGCGGGTTTTCGACACTTC.